This is a list of T cell receptor beta chains from one sample in a study of OX40 agonist ivuxolimab in advanced cancers. Clones were sequenced by immunoSEQ multiplex PCR, and TCRdb holds only the in-frame ones, with some missing. The sample contains more than 95,000 clones, 85% to 95% of which appear only once. The material sequenced was CD4+ or CD8+ T cells sorted from blood, taken in a trial of the OX40 agonist ivuxolimab. All receptors come from an adult with an advanced solid tumor such as melanoma, head and neck, liver or kidney cancer. Each CDR3 is given with its conserved first and last residue. The D gene is left open where the match is weak. Some rows mark clone size as missing; the rest say once, few, many or name a class of expanded clone.

TRBV7-2	TRBD1	TRBJ2-7	NA	CASSLGQGALLEQYF	TGTGCCAGCAGCTTAGGACAGGGGGCCCTCCTCGAGCAGTACTTC
TRBV29-1	NA	TRBJ2-1	NA	CSAGEGTPAVEQFF	TGCAGCGCCGGCGAGGGGACACCGGCAGTTGAGCAGTTCTTC
TRBV9	NA	TRBJ1-1	NA	CASSVDGGRTEAFF	TGTGCCAGCAGCGTAGATGGGGGGCGTACTGAAGCTTTCTTT
TRBV9	TRBD2	TRBJ2-2	NA	CASSVEGLAGAAGELFF	TGTGCCAGCAGCGTAGAGGGACTAGCGGGAGCGGCCGGGGAGCTGTTTTTT
TRBV25-1	TRBD2	TRBJ2-1	NA	CASSPRGAGGPYNEQFF	TGTGCCAGCAGTCCCCGGGGAGCGGGAGGGCCCTACAATGAGCAGTTCTTC
TRBV7-9	NA	TRBJ2-5	NA	CASSFFGFQETQYF	TGTGCCAGCAGCTTTTTTGGGTTCCAAGAGACCCAGTACTTC
TRBV25-1	NA	TRBJ2-2	NA	CASNWQGLTGELFF	TGTGCCAGCAACTGGCAGGGTCTGACCGGGGAGCTGTTTTTT
TRBV11-1	NA	TRBJ1-1	NA	CASSLRGGLTHTEAFF	TGTGCCAGCAGCTTAAGGGGAGGATTGACCCACACTGAAGCTTTCTTT
TRBV28	NA	TRBJ1-1	NA	CASSPRVVISEAFF	TGTGCCAGCAGTCCCCGAGTGGTCATTTCTGAAGCTTTCTTT
TRBV6-1	NA	TRBJ1-2	NA	CASSEQGYGYTF	TGTGCCAGCAGTGAACAGGGGTATGGCTACACCTTC
TRBV18	NA	TRBJ1-6	NA	CASSTEGSSSPLHF	TGTGCCAGCTCTACCGAGGGTTCGAGTTCACCCCTCCACTTT
TRBV14	TRBD2	TRBJ2-1	NA	CASSQVSGSSYNEQFF	TGTGCCAGCAGCCAAGTTAGCGGGAGCTCCTACAATGAGCAGTTCTTC
TRBV7-2	NA	TRBJ2-2	NA	CASSLARVGELFF	TGTGCCAGCAGCTTAGCGAGGGTAGGGGAGCTGTTTTTT
TRBV5-1	TRBD2	TRBJ2-1	NA	CASSLELAGGPDEQFF	TGCGCCAGCAGCTTGGAACTAGCGGGAGGGCCCGATGAGCAGTTCTTC
TRBV27	NA	TRBJ2-7	NA	CASSSPGRPVDEQYF	TGTGCCAGCAGTTCCCCGGGACGGCCTGTGGACGAGCAGTACTTC
TRBV7-3	NA	TRBJ1-1	NA	CASSPQVNTEAFF	TGTGCCAGCAGCCCGCAAGTGAACACTGAAGCTTTCTTT
TRBV14	NA	TRBJ1-1	NA	CASSQIRALSNTEAFF	TGTGCCAGCAGCCAGATAAGGGCGTTGTCGAACACTGAAGCTTTCTTT
TRBV30	NA	TRBJ1-4	once	CACSPAGLSEKLFF	TGTGCCTGCTCTCCCGCGGGCCTTAGTGAAAAACTGTTTTTT
TRBV6-6	NA	TRBJ1-2	NA	CASSYSTNPGGYTF	TGTGCCAGCAGTTACTCGACAAATCCAGGTGGCTACACCTTC
TRBV9	NA	TRBJ2-3	NA	CASSVDGGTDTQYF	TGTGCCAGCAGCGTAGACGGGGGCACAGATACGCAGTATTTT
TRBV7-9	NA	TRBJ2-7	NA	CASSSVDRYEQYF	TGTGCCAGCAGCTCCGTCGACCGATACGAGCAGTACTTC
TRBV7-3	NA	TRBJ2-7	NA	CASSLTLHHEQYF	TGTGCCAGCAGCTTAACTTTACACCACGAGCAGTACTTC
TRBV27	TRBD1	TRBJ1-4	NA	CASSSAAQGQREKLFF	TGTGCCAGCAGTTCCGCCGCACAGGGGCAACGAGAAAAACTGTTTTTT
TRBV6-6	NA	TRBJ2-7	NA	CASSFGRSYEQYF	TGTGCCAGCAGTTTTGGCAGATCCTACGAGCAGTACTTC
TRBV10-3	NA	TRBJ2-7	NA	CATARGPDYEQYF	TGTGCCACCGCTCGAGGGCCAGATTACGAGCAGTACTTC
TRBV25-1	NA	TRBJ1-1	few	CASSATVSMNTEAFF	TGTGCCAGCAGTGCGACAGTCTCTATGAACACTGAAGCTTTCTTT
TRBV18	NA	TRBJ2-3	NA	CASSPPGGDTQYF	TGTGCCAGCTCACCACCAGGGGGTGATACGCAGTATTTT
TRBV4-3	NA	TRBJ1-1	NA	CASSQQVTPESEAFF	TGCGCCAGCAGCCAACAGGTCACACCCGAGTCTGAAGCTTTCTTT
TRBV7-3	NA	TRBJ2-7	NA	CASSPGTGEYEQYF	TGTGCCAGCAGCCCTGGAACCGGAGAATACGAGCAGTACTTC
TRBV7-9	NA	TRBJ2-7	NA	CASSLGTSLVMPYEQYF	TGTGCCAGCAGCTTAGGTACTAGCCTCGTAATGCCCTACGAGCAGTACTTC
TRBV5-4	NA	TRBJ1-2	NA	CASSRGQSGGYTF	TGTGCCAGCAGCCGCGGACAGTCGGGAGGCTACACCTTC
TRBV19	TRBD1	TRBJ2-5	once	CASSNGQGAGETQYF	TGTGCCAGTAGTAACGGGCAGGGGGCCGGAGAGACCCAGTACTTC
TRBV19	TRBD1	TRBJ2-5	NA	CATRDRVPQETQYF	TGTGCCACCCGAGACAGGGTCCCGCAAGAGACCCAGTACTTC
TRBV10-1	TRBD1	TRBJ2-4	NA	CASSETGGLAKNIQYF	TGCGCCAGCAGCGAAACAGGGGGGTTGGCCAAAAACATTCAGTACTTC
TRBV7-2	NA	TRBJ2-1	NA	CASSLDGQVLGNEQFF	TGTGCCAGCAGCTTAGATGGGCAGGTTCTGGGGAATGAGCAGTTCTTC
TRBV30	NA	TRBJ1-5	NA	CAWSEPTGASNQPQHF	TGTGCCTGGAGTGAACCGACAGGAGCGAGCAATCAGCCCCAGCATTTT
TRBV11-2	NA	TRBJ2-2	NA	CASSFRSGFGELFF	TGTGCCAGCAGCTTTAGGTCGGGGTTCGGGGAGCTGTTTTTT
TRBV6-1	TRBD2	TRBJ2-2	NA	CASSEYPRAGAGELFF	TGTGCCAGCAGTGAATATCCTAGGGCGGGAGCCGGGGAGCTGTTTTTT
TRBV7-2	TRBD2	TRBJ2-5	NA	CAVGREVISETQYF	TGTGCCGTCGGGAGGGAGGTTATATCAGAGACCCAGTACTTC
TRBV27	NA	TRBJ1-5	NA	CASSLGGRQPQHF	TGTGCCAGCAGTTTAGGAGGGCGGCAGCCCCAGCATTTT
TRBV6-5	NA	TRBJ1-3	NA	CASSYGTLETIYF	TGTGCCAGCAGTTACGGGACCCTCGAGACCATATATTTT